The 13 T cell receptor beta chains in this list originate from one sample, sequenced in a study of shared clonotypes between healthy human individuals. Repertoires were generated with immunoSEQ multiplex PCR, while TCRdb's copy carries only in-frame clones and drops some. Counted here are 980,000 or so clones, about 80% occurring once; the ten biggest clones make up about 1.5%. Sequencing input: memory CD4+ T cells sorted from blood. Noted subset: CD45RA-negative fraction. The origin of the receptors is a man aged 18 to 30 in good health.

The rearrangement links TRBV2 to TRBJ2-1, with no clear D. The germline V gene has CDR1 SNHLY and CDR2 FYNNEI. Trimming removed 8 bases at V and 6 bases at J, with 17 bases between. There are 14 residues in the CDR3. The CDR3 nucleotides are TGTGCCAGCGAGAGGAGCACGCTGGCCAATGAGCAGTTCTTC. It codes for CASERSTLANEQFF.

This clone appeared once. The J gene is TRBJ2-3, the V gene TRBV11-3, with 7 bases lining up with TRBD2. CDR3 size: 15 residues. V lost 4 bases, J lost 2 bases, and 6 bases stayed unmatched. Germline loops: CDR1 SGHNT, CDR2 YENEEA. The DNA of the CDR3 is TGTGCCAGCAGCTACGGCGGGGGATTCACAGATACGCAGTATTTT. It specifies CASSYGGGFTDTQYF. Filled out from reference TRBV11-3 and TRBJ2-3, the complete variable domain reads EAGVVQSPRYKIIEKKQPVAFWCNPISGHNTLYWYLQNLGQGPELLIRYENEEAVDDSQLPKDRFSAERLKGVDSTLKIQPAELGDSAVYLCASSYGGGFTDTQYFGPGTRLTVL.

As regards this clone: This specimen includes other DNA sequences encoding the same CDR3. The chain combines TRBV6-5 with TRBJ2-7; D not certain. CDR1 MNHEY and CDR2 SVGAGI come from the germline V gene. The CDR3 contains 13 residues. V was shortened by 2 bases and J by 4 bases, with 9 bases between the two germline ends. CDR3 bases: TGTGCCAGCAGTTACGCCCCGGGTTACGAGCAGTACTTC. It yields the protein CASSYAPGYEQYF.

The chain joins TRBV15 to TRBJ1-4, with D unresolved. The CDR3 has 14 amino acids. Germline loops: CDR1 LNHNV, CDR2 YYDKDF (reference sequence). V was clipped by 0 bases and J by 8 bases, with 10 bases between them. CDR3 DNA sequence: TGTGCCACCAGCAGAGATGGAGCACGCGAAAAACTGTTTTTT. Residues: CATSRDGAREKLFF. The full variable domain, rest sourced from reference TRBV15 and TRBJ1-4, is DAMVIQNPRYQVTQFGKPVTLSCSQTLNHNVMYWYQQKSSQAPKLLFHYYDKDFNNEADTPDNFQSRRPNTSFCFLDIRSPGLGDTAMYLCATSRDGAREKLFFGSGTQLSVL.

The genes are TRBV7-2 and TRBJ2-7; TRBD1 or TRBD2 may be the D gene (5 bases each). The CDR3 contains 17 residues. With 0 bases removed from V and 6 bases from J, the gap between germline ends came to 21 bases. Germline CDR1 is SGHTA and CDR2 is FQGNSA. The CDR3 coding sequence is TGTGCCAGCAGCTTAGCCCTCGGAGGATCCAGGGTCTCCGAGCAGTACTTC. Amino acid sequence: CASSLALGGSRVSEQYF.

The sample holds a few counts of this clone. The chain combines TRBV5-1 with TRBJ1-6; 7 nucleotides match TRBD1. CDR1 and CDR2 from the germline V gene are SGHRS and YFSETQ. V lost 1 base, J lost 4 bases, and 2 bases stayed unmatched. The CDR3 length is 15 residues. Here the CDR3 DNA reads TGCGCCAGCAGCTTGCCAGGGGGGTATAATTCACCCCTCCACTTT. This encodes CASSLPGGYNSPLHF.

This clone came up a few times. The CDR3 sequence is CASNLLGGEQETQYF. The DNA for the CDR3 is TGTGCCAGCAATCTACTTGGTGGTGAACAAGAGACCCAGTACTTC. The genes are TRBV9 and TRBJ2-5, with D unclear. The CDR3 contains 15 residues. CDR1 SGDLS and CDR2 YYNGEE come from the germline V gene. The germline V and J ends were trimmed by 6 bases and 2 bases, with 17 bases remaining between them.

V and J are TRBV4-1 and TRBJ2-3; no reliable D call. Germline CDR1 is MGHRA and CDR2 is YSYEKL. Trimming took off 0 bases at V and 4 bases at J, with 5 bases between the two ends. This CDR3 region has 13 residues. CDR3 nucleotides: TGCGCCAGCAGCCAAGATACCCCAGATACGCAGTATTTT. This gives the protein CASSQDTPDTQYF.

The chain recombines TRBV11-2 with TRBJ2-3, with 8 nucleotides matching TRBD2. CDR1 is SGHAT, CDR2 FQNNGV, per germline. This CDR3 is built from 15 residues. V shed 6 bases and J 5 bases; nucleotides not matched to a gene: 10. The CDR3 is CASSLGTRLVDTQYF. The CDR3 DNA sequence: TGTGCCAGCAGTTTGGGGACTAGACTTGTAGATACGCAGTATTTT.

This sequence joins TRBV2 and TRBJ1-4, with a tentative D call TRBD1 (6 bases). CDR1 is SNHLY and CDR2 is FYNNEI in the germline V gene. V lost 6 bases and J 3 bases, leaving 14 bases between the germline ends. CDR3 length: 15 residues. Here the CDR3 DNA reads TGTGCCAGCAGAGAACAGGGCCGGGCTAATGAAAAACTGTTTTTT. Translating gives CASREQGRANEKLFF.

The chain is built from TRBV11-3 and TRBJ2-5; 9 bases map to TRBD2. The V and J ends lost 6 bases and 4 bases, in that order; junction bases with no gene match: 15. The CDR3 runs 17 residues. Germline lookup yields CDR1 SGHNT and CDR2 YENEEA. The CDR3: CASSAGTSNHLGETQYF. The CDR3 DNA is TGTGCCAGCAGTGCCGGGACTAGCAACCACCTAGGAGAGACCCAGTACTTC.

The chain recombines TRBV27 with TRBJ1-4; TRBD1 is a possible D gene (5 bases). CDR1 and CDR2 (germline): MNHEY, SMNVEV (reference sequence). V lost 5 bases, J lost 3 bases, and 10 bases lay in between. This CDR3 region has 14 residues. CDR3 amino acids: CASSRQGANEKLFF. The CDR3 DNA is TGTGCCAGCAGTCGTCAGGGCGCTAATGAAAAACTGTTTTTT.

This clone was seen more than once but under ten times. The rearrangement uses TRBV5-1 and TRBJ1-2; possible D gene TRBD1, 6 bases. The CDR3 spans 14 residues. Trimming left V 4 bases short and J 4 bases short, with 14 bases between. The germline gives CDR1 SGHRS, CDR2 YFSETQ. CDR3 nucleotide sequence: TGCGCCAGCAGCCCGGGGGCAGGGACCTATGGCTACACCTTC. This gives the protein CASSPGAGTYGYTF.